This T cell receptor (beta chain) was identified during a study of T cells in Graves' hyperthyroidism and ophthalmopathy. Amplified regions were TCR beta CDR3 sequences from RNA transcripts. TCR CDR3 regions were first amplified by RT-PCR with HTBI primers. TCRdb independently ran MiXCR on the multiplex PCR reads; one entry per CDR3 protein. Among 280,000 or so distinct CDR3 sequences listed, 25% to 30% were seen once. V was clipped by 6 bases and J by 6 bases; unmatched bases: 4. CDR3 length: 13 amino acids. The clonotype originates from a man aged 35 to 55 with Graves' hyperthyroidism that later progressed to Graves' ophthalmopathy. The genes are TRBV12-3 or TRBV12-4 and TRBJ1-1, with 10 bases that match TRBD1. The sequencing sample was made of blood. CDR3 loop: CASRGGQGAEAFF. In DNA form, the CDR3 reads TGTGCCAGCAGGGGCGGACAGGGGGCTGAAGCTTTCTTT.